The clone carrying this T cell receptor (beta chain) was recorded many times. What it recognizes is unknown. The data derive from a study of identical twins. TCRdb recomputed calls from the 5' RACE reads with MiXCR, one row per CDR3 protein. This sample yields hundreds of thousands of distinct CDR3 sequences, of which 12% are seen a single time; around 1.5% belongs to the top ten. V gave up 6 bases and J gave up 0 bases, with 8 bases separating them. The CDR3 length is 13 residues. The germline CDR1 and CDR2 sequences are MGHDK and SYGVNS. Study results and caveats: The study drew conclusions from cross-sectional statistical analysis, not from following the same donors.

These data are also associated with another study on yellow fever vaccine responses in identical twins. That paper adds: Vaccine T cell responses of twins reportedly seemed partly convergent and partly personalized.

The V gene is TRBV25-1, the J gene TRBJ1-1, with D perhaps TRBD1 (6 bases). The specimen sequenced was PBMCs. This sequence was found in a woman aged 18-29 years in good health. The CDR3 spells CASRAGVNTEAFF. In DNA form, the CDR3 reads TGTGCCAGCAGGGCAGGGGTGAACACTGAAGCTTTCTTT.